This T cell receptor (beta chain) was sequenced for a study of cytotoxic CD8 clonotypes in ibrutinib-treated CLL. Study-wide findings and caveats: Public clonotypes showed up rarely, and on treatment they shrank or held steady. The study found baseline clonality above age-matched healthy donors, tracking circulating CD8+ T-cell counts. Having risen at ibrutinib response, clonality had fallen back toward baseline by progression.

The repertoire was sequenced with immunoSEQ multiplex PCR; TCRdb's copy has only in-frame clones and lacks some. The table has fewer than 70,000 clones, roughly 71% seen once. This CDR3 has 14 residues. From germline, CDR1 is MNHEY and CDR2 SMNVEV (reference sequence). Unmatched junction bases numbered 8, after V lost 3 bases and J lost 9 bases. This clone was observed a single time. The antigen is not known. This receptor was taken from a human donor with chronic lymphocytic leukemia. This material consisted of PBMCs, taken after 12 months of ibrutinib treatment. The chain couples TRBV27 to TRBJ2-3; 8 bases line up with TRBD1. The CDR3 is CASSLWDRSSTQYF. Here the CDR3 DNA reads TGTGCCAGCAGTTTGTGGGACAGGTCCTCGACGCAGTATTTT.